These 25 T cell receptor beta chains were sequenced from one sample in a study of cytomegalovirus exposure and HLA in healthy donors. The PCR used 60 Vbeta and 13 Jbeta primers. Generated by immunoSEQ multiplex PCR, the TCRdb table keeps only in-frame clones and is missing some. The sample consists of roughly 150,000 clones, around 74% of them appearing once. The specimen was PBMCs. These receptors were obtained from a young man in good health and CMV-seronegative.

The CDR3 region has the DNA TGTGCCAGCAGCCGGGACAGCTCTCTTGTCACCTTC. It translates to CASSRDSSLVTF. The V gene is TRBV5-4, the J gene TRBJ1-2; 7 bases fit TRBD1. The CDR3 is 12 amino acids. J was trimmed by 13 bases and V by 4 bases; bases with no gene match: 10. Germline CDR1 and CDR2: SGHNT and YYREEE (reference sequence).

The chain joins TRBV29-1 to TRBJ2-7; D is perhaps TRBD1 (7 bases). This CDR3 is 16 amino acids long. CDR1 and CDR2 from the germline V gene are SQVTM and ANQGSEA. Between the trimmed V and J ends, which lost 1 base and 3 bases, there was a span of 19 bases. The CDR3 loop reads CSVEAGEEQGLYEQYF. CDR3 DNA sequence: TGCAGCGTTGAAGCCGGGGAGGAACAGGGGCTCTACGAGCAGTACTTC.

The genes are TRBV19 and TRBJ1-1, with D perhaps matching TRBD1 (5 bases). Germline V gene data show CDR1 as LNHDA and CDR2 as SQIVND (reference sequence). The CDR3 is made up of 12 amino acids. With 5 bases removed from V and 4 bases from J, the gap between germline ends came to 8 bases. Written as DNA, the CDR3 is TGTGCCAGTAGTCCGCAGGGCACTGAAGCTTTCTTT. This translates into CASSPQGTEAFF.

V gene TRBV7-2 combines with J gene TRBJ2-7; a possible D gene is TRBD2 (5 bases). Per the germline V gene, CDR1 is SGHTA and CDR2 is FQGNSA. The length of the CDR3 is 18 residues. The V gene lost 3 bases and the J gene lost 0 bases, with 21 bases spanning the gap. CDR3 DNA: TGTGCCAGCAGCTTCTCAAGCGGAGGCCCCTCAAGCTCCTACGAGCAGTACTTC. Its translation is CASSFSSGGPSSSYEQYF.

The V gene is TRBV5-1, the J gene TRBJ2-7, with D perhaps TRBD2 (5 bases). Germline CDR1 is SGHRS and CDR2 is YFSETQ. Trimming removed 0 bases from V and 5 bases from J, with 18 bases in between. The CDR3 has 16 residues. The CDR3 spells CASSLDQTSRPHEQYF. The CDR3 DNA reads TGCGCCAGCAGCTTGGATCAAACTAGTCGTCCCCACGAGCAGTACTTC.

CDR3 in DNA: TGTGCCAGCAGTGAAATGGGACTAGCGGGAGACGAGCAGTACTTC. Its translation is CASSEMGLAGDEQYF. This rearrangement joins TRBV2 to TRBJ2-5; 14 bases agree with TRBD2. The end of the DNA aligns better with TRBJ2-7, so the J call may be wrong. CDR1 is SNHLY and CDR2 is FYNNEI in the germline V gene. The CDR3 runs 15 residues.

The chain joins TRBV9 to TRBJ2-3; D is undetermined. This CDR3 is built from 13 residues. CDR1 and CDR2 (germline): SGDLS, YYNGEE. V was clipped by 3 bases and J by 0 bases, with 5 bases between them. This chain's CDR3 is CASSELSTDTQYF. CDR3 nucleotide sequence: TGTGCCAGCAGCGAACTAAGCACAGATACGCAGTATTTT.

The rearrangement uses TRBV9 and TRBJ1-2; D uncertain. This CDR3 is 11 amino acids long. V was trimmed by 2 bases and J by 8 bases, leaving 7 bases between them. The germline CDR1 and CDR2 sequences are SGDLS and YYNGEE. Here the CDR3 DNA reads TGTGCCAGCAGCGTTCCGGGAGGCTACACCTTC. Encoded protein: CASSVPGGYTF.

This chain uses TRBV5-4 with TRBJ1-2; possibly TRBD1 for D (5 bases). This CDR3 region has 14 residues. The germline CDR1 and CDR2 sequences are SGHNT and YYREEE (reference sequence). Trimming took off 0 bases at V and 2 bases at J, with 8 bases between the two ends. The CDR3 nucleotides are TGTGCCAGCAGCTTGGCGGGGGACAACTATGGCTACACCTTC. Its protein product is CASSLAGDNYGYTF.

The V and J genes are TRBV14 and TRBJ1-5; 7 bases are shared with TRBD1. The CDR3 is 22 residues long. CDR1 is SGHDN, CDR2 FVKESK, per germline. V lost 4 bases, J lost 0 bases, and 24 bases stayed unmatched. For the CDR3, the DNA is TGTGCCAGCAGCCCTCGACCGGGACGGAAGGAAGGGGGCCACTATAGCAATCAGCCCCAGCATTTT. As protein: CASSPRPGRKEGGHYSNQPQHF. Filled out from reference TRBV14 and TRBJ1-5, the complete variable domain reads EAGVTQFPSHSVIEKGQTVTLRCDPISGHDNLYWYRRVMGKEIKFLLHFVKESKQDESGMPNNRFLAERTGGTYSTLKVQPAELEDSGVYFCASSPRPGRKEGGHYSNQPQHFGDGTRLSIL.

The J gene is TRBJ1-2, the V gene TRBV25-1; D is ambiguous. In germline, CDR1 is MGHDK, CDR2 SYGVNS. Trimming cost V 0 bases and J 4 bases, with 15 bases left between them. The CDR3 extends over 16 amino acids. CDR3 bases: TGTGCCAGCAGTGAATACGAGACAAGCCTACCCTATGGCTACACCTTC. As protein: CASSEYETSLPYGYTF.

This clone was counted once. The chain is built from TRBV29-1 and TRBJ1-1; D not certain. Germline V gene lookup returns CDR1 SQVTM and CDR2 ANQGSEA. The CDR3 has 13 residues. V dropped 0 bases and J dropped 1 base, with 6 bases sitting between them. The CDR3 DNA is TGCAGCGTTGAAGATCCCTCGAACACTGAAGCTTTCTTT. It yields the protein CSVEDPSNTEAFF.

This rearrangement joins TRBV6-5 to TRBJ2-3, with a weak D call TRBD1 (6 bases). Looked up from germline, CDR1 is MNHEY and CDR2 is SVGAGI. The CDR3 sequence is 14 residues long. Trimming removed 6 bases from V and 3 bases from J, with 13 bases in between. The CDR3 bases are TGTGCCAGCAGGTCGGGACACTCAACAGATACGCAGTATTTT. Translating it yields CASRSGHSTDTQYF.

V usage is TRBV18 and J usage is TRBJ2-6, with D unresolved. With 5 bases removed from V and 0 bases from J, the gap between germline ends came to 5 bases. The CDR3 is made up of 14 amino acids. Germline CDR1 is KGHSH and CDR2 is LQKENI. This CDR3 is CASSESSGANVLTF. The CDR3 nucleotides are TGTGCCAGCTCAGAGAGCTCTGGGGCCAACGTCCTGACTTTC.

V is TRBV18 and J is TRBJ1-2; tentatively, D is TRBD1 (5 bases). This CDR3 region has 15 residues. Between the trimmed V and J ends, which lost 4 bases and 4 bases, there was a span of 16 bases. Germline assignment: CDR1 KGHSH and CDR2 LQKENI. CDR3 protein: CASSRPTVKFYGYTF. CDR3 sequence (DNA): TGTGCCAGCTCACGACCGACAGTAAAGTTCTATGGCTACACCTTC.

With respect to this clone: The junction departs from the called germline gene at one end, perhaps through a read error. The chain recombines TRBV20-1 with TRBJ2-3, with TRBD1 as a possible D gene (5 bases). Per germline, CDR1 DFQATT and CDR2 SNEGSKA (reference sequence). The CDR3 runs to 11 residues. The CDR3 here is CSAPLGLGQSF. DNA for the CDR3: TGCAGTGCGCCGTTGGGGCTTGGTCAATCTTTT.

This chain joins TRBV7-4 and TRBJ2-3, with 10 bases fitting TRBD2. The V and J ends lost 9 bases and 0 bases, in that order; junction bases with no gene match: 9. In germline, CDR1 is SGHVT, CDR2 SQSDAQ. The CDR3 runs 16 residues. The chain's CDR3 is CARRTSGETSTDTQYF. CDR3 DNA sequence: TGTGCCAGACGAACTAGCGGGGAAACTAGCACAGATACGCAGTATTTT.

This sequence joins TRBV7-8 and TRBJ2-2; TRBD1 is a possible D gene (6 bases). The CDR3 contains 15 residues. Trimming removed 4 bases from V and 3 bases from J, with 12 bases in between. The germline CDR1 and CDR2 sequences are SGHVS and FQNEAQ. CDR3 nucleotides: TGTGCCAGCAGCTATCAGGGGAAGGACACCGGGGAGCTGTTTTTT. Residues: CASSYQGKDTGELFF.

This clone was counted between two and nine times. The V gene is TRBV7-2, the J gene TRBJ2-5, with 7 bases identical to TRBD2. CDR1 is SGHTA, CDR2 FQGNSA, per germline. The CDR3 spans 15 residues. V gave up 6 bases and J gave up 1 base; unmatched junction bases: 8. The CDR3 bases are TGTGCCAGCAGTTCCGGGAGGCCCCCCCAAGAGACCCAGTACTTC. Amino acid sequence: CASSSGRPPQETQYF.

This clone was seen once. The V call is TRBV2, the J call TRBJ2-2; TRBD1 matches 7 bases. The V gene's germline CDR1 is SNHLY and CDR2 FYNNEI. Trimming cost V 2 bases and J 4 bases; bases outside gene matches: 4. This CDR3 comprises 15 residues. The CDR3 sequence: CASSETGAATGELFF. In nucleotides, the CDR3 is TGTGCCAGCAGTGAAACAGGGGCGGCCACCGGGGAGCTGTTTTTT. Using reference TRBV2 and TRBJ2-2 for the parts outside the CDR3, the full variable domain is EPEVTQTPSHQVTQMGQEVILRCVPISNHLYFYWYRQILGQKVEFLVSFYNNEISEKSEIFDDQFSVERPDGSNFTLKIRSTKLEDSAMYFCASSETGAATGELFFGEGSRLTVL.

V usage is TRBV5-6 and J usage is TRBJ1-5, with D possibly matching TRBD1 (5 bases). Germline CDR1 and CDR2: SGHDT and YYEEEE. CDR3 size: 16 residues. Between the trimmed V and J ends, which lost 2 bases and 0 bases, there was a span of 12 bases. The CDR3 sequence: CASSFTSGYSNQPQHF. The DNA for the CDR3 is TGTGCCAGCAGCTTTACCTCAGGGTATAGCAATCAGCCCCAGCATTTT.

This chain links TRBV28 with TRBJ1-5, with TRBD1 as a possible D gene (6 bases). Germline V gives CDR1 MDHEN, CDR2 SYDVKM. This CDR3 contains 15 residues. V lost 11 bases to trimming and J lost 3 bases, with 20 bases between them. The CDR3 protein is CAGCRADSSNQPQHF. CDR3 nucleotides: TGTGCCGGATGTCGAGCGGACAGTTCCAATCAGCCCCAGCATTTT.

The rearrangement links TRBV5-1 to TRBJ2-3; a weak D match, TRBD1 (6 bases). Trimming cost V 2 bases and J 5 bases, with 9 bases left between them. This CDR3 has 13 residues. Germline V lookup: CDR1 SGHRS, CDR2 YFSETQ. The CDR3 nucleotides are TGCGCCAGCAGCTTTCCAGGGGAAGATACGCAGTATTTT. Its translation is CASSFPGEDTQYF.

This chain links TRBV6-5 with TRBJ1-3, with 10 bases that match TRBD1. V shed 5 bases, J shed 11 bases, and the junction held 12 bases outside the gene matches. This CDR3 has 15 residues. Germline V lookup: CDR1 MNHEY, CDR2 SVGAGI. The CDR3 DNA follows: TGTGCCAGCAGTCCGACAGGGGGCGAAGTAGTCCCCATATATTTT. Encoded protein: CASSPTGGEVVPIYF.

This chain links TRBV7-9 with TRBJ2-7, with a possible D match to TRBD1 (6 bases). CDR1 and CDR2 (germline): SEHNR, FQNEAQ (reference sequence). V lost 1 base and J lost 6, with 16 bases in between. This CDR3 comprises 15 residues. CDR3 sequence (DNA): TGTGCCAGCAGCTTAGGGGTGGGACATTTCGTCGAGCAGTACTTC. It translates to CASSLGVGHFVEQYF. The whole variable domain, filled in from reference TRBV7-9 and TRBJ2-7, reads DTGVSQNPRHKITKRGQNVTFRCDPISEHNRLYWYRQTLGQGPEFLTYFQNEAQLEKSRLLSDRFSAERPKGSFSTLEIQRTEQGDSAMYLCASSLGVGHFVEQYFGPGTRLTVT.